One and the same sample provided the 21 T cell receptor beta chains below, sequenced in a study of blood T cell repertoires in COVID-19 (TCRdb year 2020). Library prep was done by the immunoSEQ multiplex PCR assay. What TCRdb holds here is the immuneACCESS table cut down to in-frame rearrangements. Part of the clones is not present; checked against another copy, under half of the missing clones reflect an unresolved V gene, and the others are unexplained. In this sample the table shows around 15,000 clones, roughly nine tenths of which occur a single time. In total, the top ten clones hold over 2% of the sample. The sequencing sample was made of peripheral blood. The receptors come from a woman in her 70s in a cohort sampled during active or convalescent COVID-19.

V gene TRBV18 combines with J gene TRBJ2-7; 7 bases are a match to TRBD2. The V segment lost 5 bases and the J segment 0 bases; nucleotides outside the gene matches: 7. Germline V CDR1 and CDR2: KGHSH, LQKENI. This CDR3 contains 15 residues. The CDR3 sequence is CASSFTTGGSYEQYF. Written as DNA, the CDR3 is TGTGCCAGCTCATTCACCACGGGAGGCTCCTACGAGCAGTACTTC.

V is TRBV7-9 and J is TRBJ1-6; TRBD1 agrees at 10 bases. Per the germline V gene, CDR1 is SEHNR and CDR2 is FQNEAQ (reference sequence). The CDR3 spans 17 residues. With V trimmed by 3 bases and J by 5 bases, 7 bases remained unmatched. CDR3 protein: CASSFRQGARHNSPLHF. The CDR3 nucleotides are TGTGCCAGCAGCTTCAGACAGGGGGCAAGACATAATTCACCCCTCCACTTT. Filled out from reference TRBV7-9 and TRBJ1-6, the complete variable domain reads DTGVSQNPRHKITKRGQNVTFRCDPISEHNRLYWYRQTLGQGPEFLTYFQNEAQLEKSRLLSDRFSAERPKGSFSTLEIQRTEQGDSAMYLCASSFRQGARHNSPLHFGNGTRLTVT.

The sample holds one count of this clone. This sequence joins TRBV14 and TRBJ2-7, with 11 bases that match TRBD1. V trimming: 3 bases; J trimming: 4 bases; junction bases outside the gene matches: 5. This CDR3 contains 15 residues. Germline CDR1 reads SGHDN; CDR2 reads FVKESK. CDR3 sequence: CASSHLRDRGYEQYF. The DNA of the CDR3 is TGTGCCAGCAGCCATCTCCGGGACAGGGGGTACGAGCAGTACTTC. Full variable domain (remainder filled in from reference TRBV14 and TRBJ2-7): EAGVTQFPSHSVIEKGQTVTLRCDPISGHDNLYWYRRVMGKEIKFLLHFVKESKQDESGMPNNRFLAERTGGTYSTLKVQPAELEDSGVYFCASSHLRDRGYEQYFGPGTRLTVT.

The DNA for the CDR3 is TGTGCCACCCAAAATCCGGGACAGGGGTACGAGCAGTACTTC. Protein product: CATQNPGQGYEQYF. The chain links TRBV19 to TRBJ2-7; 10 positions agree with TRBD1. CDR3 length: 14 amino acids. Trimming removed 10 bases from V and 4 bases from J; junction bases left unmatched: 10. Germline CDR1 and CDR2: LNHDA and SQIVND (reference sequence).

In DNA, the CDR3 is TGTGCCAGCAGCAGAGGAGAGACCCAGTACTTC. This codes for CASSRGETQYF. The chain joins TRBV7-9 to TRBJ2-5; D remains unclear. The V and J ends lost 5 bases and 4 bases respectively, with 5 bases between them. From germline, CDR1 is SEHNR and CDR2 FQNEAQ (reference sequence). The CDR3 is made up of 11 amino acids.

This clone showed up just once. This chain uses TRBV4-1 with TRBJ2-3, with 10 bases that match TRBD2. The length of the CDR3 is 17 residues. V was clipped by 1 base and J by 4 bases; unmatched bases: 8. Germline V gene data show CDR1 as MGHRA and CDR2 as YSYEKL. This chain's CDR3 is CASSQGSGGALADTQYF. Written as DNA, the CDR3 is TGCGCCAGCAGCCAAGGGAGCGGGGGGGCTTTGGCAGATACGCAGTATTTT.

The chain is built from TRBV28 and TRBJ2-1; 9 nucleotides match TRBD2. The CDR3 loop spans 14 amino acids. Germline lookup yields CDR1 MDHEN and CDR2 SYDVKM. The trim removed 2 bases at V and 8 bases at J, leaving 4 bases unmatched. Here the CDR3 DNA reads TGTGCCAGCAGTTTAGCGGGGGGGCCATATGAGCAGTTCTTC. Translating it yields CASSLAGGPYEQFF.

The chain carries TRBV20-1 and TRBJ2-3, with 12 bases lining up with TRBD2. Trimming removed 3 bases from V and 7 bases from J; junction bases left unmatched: 5. The CDR3 has 14 residues. Germline CDR1 DFQATT, CDR2 SNEGSKA (reference sequence). CDR3 loop: CSASLAGGPNTQYF. CDR3 in DNA: TGCAGTGCTAGTCTAGCGGGGGGGCCGAATACGCAGTATTTT.

The chain has TRBV3-1 (or the pseudogene TRBV3-2) and TRBJ2-7, with D uncertain. Looked up from germline, CDR1 is LGHDT and CDR2 is YNNKEL (reference sequence). This CDR3 has 13 residues. The V end lost 4 bases, the J end lost 0 bases, and 7 bases lay between the germline ends. CDR3 protein: CASSLSGSYEQYF. CDR3 bases: TGTGCCAGCAGCCTTTCCGGCTCCTACGAGCAGTACTTC.

The chain has TRBV4-3 and TRBJ2-1, with TRBD2 as a possible D gene (6 bases). Germline V gene lookup returns CDR1 LGHNA and CDR2 YSLEER. Trimming cost V 3 bases and J 1 base, with 10 bases left between them. The CDR3 has 15 residues. This CDR3 is CASSHGGGSYNEQFF. The CDR3 region has the DNA TGCGCCAGCAGCCATGGTGGGGGGTCCTACAATGAGCAGTTCTTC.

The chain joins TRBV20-1 to TRBJ1-2; 7 positions match TRBD1. Per germline, CDR1 DFQATT and CDR2 SNEGSKA (reference sequence). The V segment lost 7 bases and the J segment 8 bases; nucleotides outside the gene matches: 7. CDR3 size: 11 residues. For the CDR3, the DNA is TGCAGTGGAGGGGGCATATTGGGCTACACCTTC. Translated: CSGGGILGYTF.

This clone has a handful of counts. The chain employs TRBV7-2 and TRBJ1-1; D is unresolved. The CDR3 length is 13 residues. V shed 3 bases and J shed 1 base, with 6 bases lying between them. Per germline, CDR1 SGHTA and CDR2 FQGNSA. This CDR3 is CASSFTPNTEAFF. CDR3 nucleotide sequence: TGTGCCAGCAGCTTCACACCGAACACTGAAGCTTTCTTT.

This clone was seen just once. The chain links TRBV6-2 or TRBV6-3 to TRBJ2-1, with D hard to call. V gave up 3 bases and J gave up 8 bases, with 17 bases separating them. The germline gives CDR1 MNHEY, CDR2 SVGEGT. This CDR3 contains 15 residues. CDR3 sequence: CASSYGRLIGDEQFF. The CDR3 bases are TGTGCCAGCAGTTATGGCAGGCTGATCGGCGATGAGCAGTTCTTC.

The chain has TRBV28 and TRBJ1-2; D possibly corresponds to TRBD1 (5 bases). V shed 2 bases and J shed 8 bases, with 9 bases lying between them. CDR3 length: 12 residues. CDR1 and CDR2 (germline): MDHEN, SYDVKM. CDR3 DNA sequence: TGTGCCAGCAGTTTAGGGGGAGGCGGCTACACCTTC. Translating gives CASSLGGGGYTF.

This clone came up once. The chain joins TRBV7-9 to TRBJ2-7; D is possibly TRBD1 (5 bases). The CDR3 has 14 amino acids. The V gene's germline CDR1 is SEHNR and CDR2 FQNEAQ (reference sequence). Trimming cost V 0 bases and J 6 bases, with 12 bases left between them. The CDR3 here is CASSLAQGNGEQYF. CDR3 nucleotide sequence: TGTGCCAGCAGCTTAGCGCAGGGTAACGGCGAGCAGTACTTC.

The gene calls are TRBV20-1 and TRBJ2-5; 11 nucleotides align to TRBD2. Germline V lookup: CDR1 DFQATT, CDR2 SNEGSKA (reference sequence). The CDR3 covers 15 residues. V lost 3 bases and J lost 7; bases outside the gene matches: 10. The CDR3 DNA reads TGCAGTGCTAGTTATAGCGGGGGGGCTGAGGGGACCCAGTACTTC. Amino acids: CSASYSGGAEGTQYF.

J is TRBJ2-1 and V is TRBV6-4; the match to TRBD1 covers 7 bases. Germline-derived CDR1 and CDR2 are MRHNA and SNTAGT. V shed 3 bases, J shed 4 bases, and the junction held 9 bases outside the gene matches. The CDR3 spans 16 residues. CDR3 residues: CASSESYTGVYNEQFF. The CDR3 bases are TGTGCCAGCAGTGAGTCGTATACAGGGGTATACAATGAGCAGTTCTTC.

The chain links TRBV23-1 to TRBJ2-2; the D gene is possibly TRBD2 (5 bases). TRBV23-1 counts as an open reading frame of uncertain function. CDR3 length: 14 amino acids. V shed 4 bases and J shed 0 bases, with 6 bases lying between them. The CDR3: CASSPGSNTGELFF. In nucleotides, the CDR3 is TGCGCCAGCAGTCCGGGGTCGAACACCGGGGAGCTGTTTTTT.

The J gene is TRBJ2-3, the V gene TRBV2; unclear D gene. Trimming cost V 5 bases and J 2 bases, with 20 bases left between them. Germline CDR1 is SNHLY and CDR2 is FYNNEI. This CDR3 contains 17 residues. The CDR3 sequence: CASSLSYLQRHTDTQYF. The CDR3 DNA follows: TGTGCCAGCAGTCTCTCCTACTTGCAGCGCCACACAGATACGCAGTATTTT.

The chain links TRBV28 to TRBJ1-1; D gene uncertain. Trimming pared 6 bases from V and 9 bases from J, leaving 14 bases between. CDR1 and CDR2 (germline): MDHEN, SYDVKM. The CDR3 runs to 12 residues. The CDR3 loop reads CASSPGVGKAFF. The CDR3 region has the DNA TGTGCCAGCAGCCCCGGGGTAGGGAAAGCTTTCTTT.

This chain uses TRBV27 with TRBJ1-1; 7 nucleotides match TRBD1. The germline V gene has CDR1 MNHEY and CDR2 SMNVEV (reference sequence). The trim removed 5 bases at V and 6 bases at J, leaving 9 bases unmatched. The CDR3 extends over 14 amino acids. DNA for the CDR3: TGTGCCAGCAGTCGGACAGGTCAAACAGCTGAAGCTTTCTTT. It specifies CASSRTGQTAEAFF.